This entry is about one TCR beta chain. Its antigen specificity is not known. No much larger clonotype is one base removed from it; base qualities were not supplied. The V end gives up 4 bases and the J end 10 bases, leaving 14 bases in the junction not matched to a gene. The CDR3 holds 16 amino acids from the cysteine to the phenylalanine. Only the CDR3 part of the read is kept: 48 bases, read in frame from the first base. The CDR1 and CDR2 encoded by the germline V gene are MNHEY and SVGEGT. The data stem from a study of blood T cells in healthy people across ages (dated by TCRdb to the mid-2010s). Background on the whole study: In model experiments, roughly one uniquely barcoded TCR beta cDNA molecule per two T cells was captured by template switching. Using deep sequencing normalized with unique cDNA molecular identifiers, the study measured how TCR beta repertoire diversity changes with age. Four age groups were formed from the donors: young (average roughly 15 years), middle-aged (approximately 40), aged (roughly 56) and long-lived (roughly 81). Donors of different ages were randomly distributed across sequencing lanes to avoid experimental bias. Using the same blood draw, the study looked at two additional independent replicas of 1 million unique cDNA reads for two donors, one aged 18 to 30 and the other aged 80 or older. Study-level results and caveats: Observed TCR beta diversity per million T cells fell roughly linearly with age, and a significant reduction was already apparent by age around 40. Estimates of total diversity from one million sequenced T cells were regarded as lower bounds and underestimates. Bulk unsorted PBMC profiling prevented conclusive comparison of naive and antigen-experienced compartments. There was a strong correlation between observed TCR beta diversity and the percentage of naive T cells measured by flow cytometry. Compared with the aged group, the long-lived group had more naive CD4+ T cells, fewer expanded clones and increased TCR diversity, suggesting age selection. Donor CMV infection status was unknown, potentially confounding age-related changes in expanded clonotypes.

Donors were about 36 systemically healthy Caucasian individuals from Russia aged roughly 6 to 90 years. Each donor gave 8 to 10 milliliters of peripheral blood, drawn into EDTA-treated Vacutainer tubes. Ficoll-Paque density-gradient centrifugation was used to isolate PBMCs, with at least 6.5 million per sample. Total RNA was extracted from PBMCs with Trizol reagent, with at least 6 micrograms obtained per sample. Naive CD45RAhigh/CD27high T cell percentages were measured by flow cytometry on a PBMC aliquot from every donor. The protocol used for the library was 5' RACE. Sequencer: Illumina HiSeq 2500. The second PCR ran for roughly 7 to 11 cycles and used a J-beta primer mix along with a sample-barcoded 5' primer. A template-switch 5' adaptor carrying 12 random nucleotides introduced a unique molecular identifier onto each TCR beta cDNA molecule. Each sample yielded at least 2.5 million CDR3-containing paired-end reads. First-strand cDNA synthesis was performed from all RNA using the Mint cDNA synthesis kit, with priming by a TRBC-specific oligonucleotide. After uracil-DNA glycosylase treatment, a first 18-cycle PCR used universal primers M1SS and BC2_uni_R on all cDNA. Per the source publication's procedure: For normalization, 1 million high-quality reads, each with a distinct molecular identifier, were randomly selected from each sample. Reads sharing molecular identifiers were discarded rather than binned into consensus sequences. CDR3 identification, clonotype clustering and error correction used MiTCR with a Q25 quality threshold and the strictest error-elimination algorithm. A nonparametric unseen species model with Euler transformation was used to estimate lower-bound total TCR beta diversity. TCRdb applied fastp at Q25 and MiXCR to the public reads, then kept only in-frame beta chains. Merged by CDR3 protein, the rows form single entries marked with the most common genes and DNA. The V and J calls were not made by the authors but by TCRdb's processing. The sample table holds around 1,000,000 distinct CDR3 sequences, of which about two fifths were seen once. Around 14% of the sample belongs to the ten largest clones.

The chain links TRBV6-2 or TRBV6-3 with TRBJ1-1, with 11 central nucleotides matching TRBD1. The sequenced sample was blood. This receptor was identified in a man younger than 35 in good health. The DNA sequence is as follows: TGTGCCAGCAGTTCGGGACAGGGGGTACTTCCCTCAGTAGCTTTCTTT. This gives the protein CASSSGQGVLPSVAFF.